The 3 T cell receptor beta chains reported below all come from one sample, sequenced in a study of vaccination and CD4 T cells after COVID-19. The Oncomine TCR Beta short-read assay was applied to DNA of cultured CD4+ T cells. Each CDR3 protein gets one entry after TCRdb re-called the PCR reads with MiXCR. The repertoire has fewer than 20,000 distinct CDR3 sequences, roughly 50% of them found once; the top ten carry roughly 6.2%. These receptors lack a known antigen. Treatment denoted: approximately 9-day PBMC culture with coronavirus spike peptide pools or control peptides (ViraFEST assay). Sequencing input: CD4+ T cells from blood, cultured in vitro. The source of these receptors is a human donor who had recovered from COVID-19.

This clonotype was seen more than once but under ten times. This chain joins TRBV11-2 and TRBJ1-2; D is unresolved. This CDR3 spans 14 amino acids. V was trimmed by 1 base and J by 4 bases, leaving 10 bases between them. Germline V gene data show CDR1 as SGHAT and CDR2 as FQNNGV. CDR3 residues: CASSLGMLSYGYTF. The CDR3 nucleotides read TGTGCCAGCAGCTTAGGAATGCTAAGCTATGGCTACACCTTC.

V usage is TRBV6-1 and J usage is TRBJ2-7; D uncertain. The CDR3 length is 11 residues. V lost 7 bases and J 2 bases, leaving 6 bases between the germline ends. Per germline, CDR1 MNHNS and CDR2 SASEGT. The CDR3 protein is CASMLAYEQYF. CDR3 sequence (DNA): TGTGCCAGCATGCTCGCCTACGAGCAGTACTTC.

The V gene is TRBV11-2, the J gene TRBJ2-1; D gene unclear. CDR1 SGHAT and CDR2 FQNNGV come from the germline V gene. The V end was cut by 5 bases, the J end by 11 bases, with 13 bases between. CDR3 length: 12 amino acids. The CDR3 loop reads CASSPQEVKQFF. The CDR3 bases are TGTGCCAGCAGCCCCCAAGAGGTTAAGCAGTTCTTC. Together with reference TRBV11-2 and TRBJ2-1, the CDR3 gives the full variable domain: EAGVAQSPRYKIIEKRQSVAFWCNPISGHATLYWYQQILGQGPKLLIQFQNNGVVDDSQLPKDRFSAERLKGVDSTLKIQPAKLEDSAVYLCASSPQEVKQFFGPGTRLTVL.